This TCR beta chain was recovered during a study of post-analysis software for immune sequencing data. The library was made from cDNA and included unique molecular identifiers. TCRdb re-analysed the PCR reads in MiXCR, keeping a single row per CDR3 protein. This table holds about 810,000 distinct CDR3 sequences, roughly 58% found once. Study results and limitations: The study found TRBV5-6, TRBV5-1 and TRBV20-1 among five or six TRBV segments more frequent in patients than controls.

CDR1 SEHNR and CDR2 FQNEAQ come from the germline V gene (reference sequence). CDR3 size: 12 residues. In the case of this clonotype: Its antigen is currently unknown.

The clonotype originates from a girl between 10 and 17 years old with multiple sclerosis. Sequences were obtained from blood. The chain uses TRBV7-9 and TRBJ2-5; D gene unclear. The J call is doubtful: the DNA matches TRBJ2-7 better. CDR3 region: CASSYEPNEQYF. The CDR3 coding sequence is TGTGCCAGCAGCTACGAGCCCAACGAGCAGTACTTC.